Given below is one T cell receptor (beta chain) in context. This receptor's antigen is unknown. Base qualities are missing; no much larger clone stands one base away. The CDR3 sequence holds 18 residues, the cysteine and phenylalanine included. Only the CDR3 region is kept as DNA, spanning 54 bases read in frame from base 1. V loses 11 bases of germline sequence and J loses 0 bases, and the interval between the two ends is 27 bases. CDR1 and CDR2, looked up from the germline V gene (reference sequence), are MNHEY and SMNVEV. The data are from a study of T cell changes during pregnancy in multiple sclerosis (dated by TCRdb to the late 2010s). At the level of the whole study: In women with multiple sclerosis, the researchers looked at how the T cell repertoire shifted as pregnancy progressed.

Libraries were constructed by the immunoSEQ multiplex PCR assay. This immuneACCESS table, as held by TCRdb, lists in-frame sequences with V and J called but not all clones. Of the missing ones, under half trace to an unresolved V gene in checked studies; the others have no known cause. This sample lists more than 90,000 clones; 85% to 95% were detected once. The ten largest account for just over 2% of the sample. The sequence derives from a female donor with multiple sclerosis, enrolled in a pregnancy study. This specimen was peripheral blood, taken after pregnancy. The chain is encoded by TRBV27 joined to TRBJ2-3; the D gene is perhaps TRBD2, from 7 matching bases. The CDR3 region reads CASAGAGIRLSSTDTQYF. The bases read TGTGCCTCCGCGGGGGCAGGCATTCGACTTTCTAGCACAGATACGCAGTATTTT.